The present T cell receptor beta chain was sequenced within a study of blood T cell repertoires in COVID-19. Looking at the study overall: Acute and convalescent COVID-19 specimens originated in the United States, Italy and Spain. PBMCs, B-cell-depleted T cells, or T cells were the source of the cDNA or gDNA that made up the material.

This clone was picked up a small number of times. The authors' processing: Reference gene primers were amplified, and this amplification served to estimate nucleated cell counts. The assay was immunoSEQ multiplex PCR, and TCRdb's table has in-frame clones only and misses some. The V and J calls and clone size come from that table; D and trimming were worked out from the DNA. The repertoire holds about 170,000 clones, with about 83% as singletons. Sequenced input: peripheral blood. This sequence originates from a woman in her seventies who had recovered from COVID-19.

The CDR3 here is CASSFGSRVGYTF. Here the CDR3 DNA reads TGTGCCAGCAGCTTTGGCAGCCGGGTTGGCTACACCTTC. J is TRBJ1-2 and V is TRBV7-9; D is unresolved. The germline CDR1 and CDR2 sequences are SEHNR and FQNEAQ (reference sequence). The CDR3 contains 13 residues. V lost 3 bases and J 7 bases, leaving 12 bases between the germline ends.